The next 17 T cell receptor beta chains were all read from a single sample in a study of cytomegalovirus exposure and HLA in healthy donors. Use of 60 Vbeta and 13 Jbeta primers characterized the PCR. Produced via immunoSEQ multiplex PCR; TCRdb's table is partial and in-frame only. The repertoire holds approximately 89,000 clones, 69% seen once, with over 0.95% in the top ten. The sample taken for sequencing was PBMCs. These receptors were obtained from a female donor in good health and CMV-seronegative.

The chain combines TRBV7-9 with TRBJ1-2; possibly TRBD1 for D (6 bases). CDR1 is SEHNR and CDR2 is FQNEAQ in the germline V gene (reference sequence). CDR3 size: 17 residues. V lost 1 base and J 0 bases, leaving 15 bases between the germline ends. CDR3 in DNA: TGTGCCAGCAGCTTAGACGGGACACCCCGCACTAACTATGGCTACACCTTC. Translated: CASSLDGTPRTNYGYTF.

The rearrangement joins TRBV5-1 to TRBJ1-2; 7 nucleotides align to TRBD1. Losses at the gene ends were 3 bases for V and 4 bases for J; bases not matched to a gene: 9. The CDR3 contains 15 residues. Looked up from germline, CDR1 is SGHRS and CDR2 is YFSETQ. The CDR3 reads CASSWGQGDGYGYTF. The DNA for the CDR3 is TGCGCCAGCAGCTGGGGGCAGGGGGATGGCTATGGCTACACCTTC.

The rearrangement joins TRBV7-9 to TRBJ1-4; 8 bases align to TRBD1. Unmatched junction bases numbered 3, after V lost 5 bases and J lost 4 bases. The CDR3 loop spans 14 amino acids. Germline CDR1 is SEHNR and CDR2 is FQNEAQ (reference sequence). The CDR3 sequence is CASSLDRGNEKLFF. CDR3 nucleotides: TGTGCCAGCAGCCTCGACAGGGGTAATGAAAAACTGTTTTTT.

The rearrangement joins TRBV6-6 to TRBJ1-2, with 8 bases fitting TRBD1. Germline assignment: CDR1 MNHNY and CDR2 SVGAGI (reference sequence). The V gene end was trimmed by 6 bases and the J gene end by 3 bases; junction bases not matched to a gene: 3. CDR3 length equals 13 residues. This chain's CDR3 is CASSHRGYYGYTF. CDR3 coding DNA: TGTGCCAGCAGCCACAGGGGGTACTATGGCTACACCTTC.

This clone was counted a few times. The chain recombines TRBV11-2 with TRBJ1-5; a possible D gene is TRBD1 (5 bases). In germline, CDR1 is SGHAT, CDR2 FQNNGV. The CDR3 length is 15 residues. Trimming removed 5 bases at V and 0 bases at J, with 11 bases between. CDR3 region: CASSPDRASNQPQHF. The CDR3 bases are TGTGCCAGCAGCCCTGACAGAGCTAGCAATCAGCCCCAGCATTTT. Variable domain in full (rest from reference TRBV11-2 and TRBJ1-5): EAGVAQSPRYKIIEKRQSVAFWCNPISGHATLYWYQQILGQGPKLLIQFQNNGVVDDSQLPKDRFSAERLKGVDSTLKIQPAKLEDSAVYLCASSPDRASNQPQHFGDGTRLSIL.

J is TRBJ1-3 and V is TRBV5-1; D unresolved. V dropped 4 bases and J dropped 4 bases, with 15 bases sitting between them. This CDR3 has 15 amino acids. Germline CDR1 SGHRS, CDR2 YFSETQ. The CDR3 sequence is CASSVIPGRGNTIYF. The DNA for the CDR3 is TGCGCCAGCAGCGTAATACCGGGTCGAGGAAACACCATATATTTT.

This clone was observed a single time. The rearrangement joins TRBV7-6 to TRBJ1-5, with 8 bases fitting TRBD1. The CDR3 loop spans 14 amino acids. The trim removed 3 bases at V and 7 bases at J, leaving 5 bases unmatched. From germline, CDR1 is SGHVS and CDR2 FNYEAQ. DNA of the CDR3: TGTGCCAGCAGCTTCGGACAGGGTGAACAGCCCCAGCATTTT. This codes for CASSFGQGEQPQHF.

The J gene is TRBJ2-2, the V gene TRBV15, with D possibly being TRBD1 (8 bases). Deletions cut 5 bases from V and 6 bases from J, with 16 bases between. Per germline, CDR1 LNHNV and CDR2 YYDKDF (reference sequence). This CDR3 has 15 amino acids. The CDR3 region is CATSLDREGAGELFF. The DNA of the CDR3 is TGTGCCACCAGCCTGGACAGGGAGGGAGCCGGGGAGCTGTTTTTT.

This clone was picked up a small number of times. CDR3 residues: CASRRQGAKGEKLFF. The CDR3 nucleotides are TGTGCCAGCAGGCGACAGGGGGCGAAGGGTGAAAAACTGTTTTTT. The V gene is TRBV6-5, the J gene TRBJ1-4; 10 bases line up with TRBD1. Germline lookup yields CDR1 MNHEY and CDR2 SVGAGI. V shed 6 bases and J 7 bases; nucleotides not matched to a gene: 8. CDR3 length: 15 amino acids.

The rearrangement links TRBV5-1 to TRBJ1-2; TRBD1 matches 7 bases. The CDR3 is 14 amino acids. The V gene's germline CDR1 is SGHRS and CDR2 YFSETQ. The junction had 8 bases not matched to a gene; V was cut back by 4 bases and J by 5 bases. The CDR3 coding sequence is TGCGCCAGCAGCCCGTTGGGACAGACTTATGGCTACACCTTC. Residues: CASSPLGQTYGYTF.

J is TRBJ2-4 and V is TRBV15; tentative D call: TRBD2 (6 bases). The CDR3 covers 16 residues. Trimming removed 1 base from V and 3 bases from J, with 13 bases in between. The V gene's germline CDR1 is LNHNV and CDR2 YYDKDF (reference sequence). CDR3 sequence reads: CATSRALVGGKNIQYF. The DNA for the CDR3 is TGTGCCACCAGCAGAGCGCTGGTGGGGGGCAAAAACATTCAGTACTTC.

As to this clone: The junction and the germline gene differ at one end; a read error may be behind it. The chain employs TRBV11-2 and TRBJ1-4; no clear D gene. CDR1 is SGHAT and CDR2 is FQNNGV in the germline V gene. The length of the CDR3 is 15 residues. This CDR3 reads CASSLEWQEHEKLFF. The CDR3 coding sequence is TGTGCCAGCAGCCTAGAGTGGCAGGAACATGAAAAACTGTTTTTT. The complete variable domain, with remaining parts taken from reference TRBV11-2 and TRBJ1-4, reads EAGVAQSPRYKIIEKRQSVAFWCNPISGHATLYWYQQILGQGPKLLIQFQNNGVVDDSQLPKDRFSAERLKGVDSTLKIQPAKLEDSAVYLCASSLEWQEHEKLFFGSGTQLSVL.

V and J are TRBV4-1 and TRBJ1-6; D perhaps matches TRBD1 (5 bases). Trimming cost V 4 bases and J 0 bases, with 16 bases left between them. The CDR3 length is 18 residues. Germline V CDR1 and CDR2: MGHRA, YSYEKL. The CDR3 nucleotides are TGCGCCAGCAGCCGTCTGACAGATCGGAGCTCCTATAATTCACCCCTCCACTTT. It yields the protein CASSRLTDRSSYNSPLHF.

The chain has TRBV5-1 and TRBJ2-1, with D perhaps matching TRBD2 (6 bases). The CDR3 is 16 residues long. V was trimmed by 5 bases and J by 0 bases, leaving 15 bases between them. The germline CDR1 and CDR2 sequences are SGHRS and YFSETQ. The CDR3 DNA is TGCGCCAGCAGGAAAGCGGGCCCCAGCTCCTACAATGAGCAGTTCTTC. Translated: CASRKAGPSSYNEQFF.

The V gene is TRBV29-1, the J gene TRBJ2-3; 10 bases are shared with TRBD2. CDR3 size: 15 residues. J was trimmed by 4 bases and V by 7 bases; bases with no gene match: 11. From germline, CDR1 is SQVTM and CDR2 ANQGSEA. The CDR3 here is CSAELAGEWADTQYF. Here the CDR3 DNA reads TGCAGCGCAGAGCTAGCGGGAGAGTGGGCAGATACGCAGTATTTT.

This clone occurred a few times. The identical CDR3 is also encoded by other nucleotide sequences in the sample. The chain recombines TRBV27 with TRBJ1-5, with D possibly being TRBD1 (5 bases). The CDR3 runs to 14 residues. The germline CDR1 and CDR2 sequences are MNHEY and SMNVEV (reference sequence). The germline V and J ends were trimmed by 5 bases and 6 bases, with 14 bases remaining between them. CDR3 nucleotide sequence: TGTGCCAGCAGTCCCCGTCGCGGGGGTCAGCCCCAGCATTTT. Protein sequence: CASSPRRGGQPQHF.

This clone was seen only a few times. J is TRBJ1-2 and V is TRBV5-6; D is ambiguous. There are 14 residues in the CDR3. Germline CDR1 and CDR2: SGHDT and YYEEEE. Trimming took 0 bases from V and 7 from J, leaving 13 bases between them. Here the CDR3 DNA reads TGTGCCAGCAGCTTGGTGCGGGTCACGGCTGGCTACACCTTC. Encoded protein: CASSLVRVTAGYTF.